The clone carrying this TCR beta chain was detected many times. The CDR3 has 15 residues. The ends were cut back, 2 bases at V and 3 bases at J, with 12 bases in the middle. Germline CDR1 and CDR2: MDHEN and SYDVKM. These data come from a study of spatial heterogeneity in lung cancer. For the study at large: A consistent excess of beta-chain over alpha-chain sequences was detected.

TCRdb reanalysed the 5' RACE reads using MiXCR and keeps one entry per CDR3 protein. The sample carries more than 30,000 distinct CDR3 sequences, 8.5% to 12% recorded once. Stated time point: blood at routine non-recurrence follow-up after resection. Unsorted tumor, nontumor lung tissue or cryopreserved PBMC supplied the whole RNA. The receptor's source is a female donor with early-stage non-small cell lung cancer. The sequences come from PBMCs, collected at follow-up. The J gene is TRBJ2-3, the V gene TRBV28, with a weak D call TRBD1 (5 bases). In DNA, the CDR3 is TGTGCCAGCAGTTTAGGGGTTCAGGGAACAGATACGCAGTATTTT. It specifies CASSLGVQGTDTQYF.